This is a list of T cell receptor beta chains from one sample in a study of T cell changes during pregnancy in multiple sclerosis. Clones were sequenced by immunoSEQ multiplex PCR, and TCRdb holds only the in-frame ones, with some missing. The top ten clones hold 4% to 6% of a sample with tens of thousands of clones, 90% of them seen once. The starting material was peripheral blood, obtained in the second trimester of pregnancy. These TCRs come from a female donor in good health, enrolled as a control in a pregnancy study. The CDR3 runs from the conserved cysteine through the conserved F or W. The D gene is left open where the match is weak. Clone size, where shown, is once, few, many, or a class for clones that have expanded.

clone size	D gene	J gene	V gene	CDR3 protein	CDR3 DNA
NA	TRBD1	TRBJ1-6	TRBV11-2	CASSPQGARDSPLHF	TGTGCCAGCAGCCCTCAGGGGGCCCGGGATTCACCCCTCCACTTT
NA	NA	TRBJ1-2	TRBV10-3	CAISDRQEDYGYTF	TGTGCCATCAGTGACCGACAGGAGGACTATGGCTACACCTTC
NA	NA	TRBJ2-7	TRBV6-1	CASGFRVLYEQYF	TGTGCCAGCGGCTTCAGGGTGCTCTACGAGCAGTACTTC
NA	TRBD1	TRBJ2-7	TRBV18	CASSRDRGYEQYF	TGTGCCAGCTCACGGGACAGGGGCTACGAGCAGTACTTC
once	NA	TRBJ2-7	TRBV30	CAWSVPGSKAYEQYF	TGTGCCTGGAGTGTACCTGGGAGTAAGGCCTACGAGCAGTACTTC
NA	TRBD1	TRBJ1-2	TRBV6-1	CASSPSGQGNYGYTF	TGTGCCAGCAGTCCTTCAGGACAGGGGAACTATGGCTACACCTTC
once	TRBD1	TRBJ2-7	TRBV27	CASSSVFGTGPGEQYF	TGTGCCAGCAGTTCCGTTTTTGGGACAGGACCTGGCGAGCAGTACTTC
NA	TRBD1	TRBJ1-6	TRBV7-2	CASSSALDREALHF	TGTGCCAGCAGCTCCGCTTTGGACAGGGAGGCCCTCCACTTT
once	NA	TRBJ2-3	TRBV5-8	CASSLAHTDTQYF	TGTGCCAGCAGCTTGGCCCACACAGATACGCAGTATTTT
once	NA	TRBJ1-2	TRBV7-9	CASRTGTNYGYTF	TGTGCCAGCAGGACGGGAACTAACTATGGCTACACCTTC
NA	NA	TRBJ1-2	TRBV11-2	CASSRAPLARLVLFGGYTF	TGTGCCAGCAGTCGGGCACCACTAGCTAGGCTGGTTTTATTCGGGGGCTACACCTTC
NA	TRBD1	TRBJ2-1	TRBV11-1	CASSFGDSSYNEQFF	TGTGCCAGCAGCTTCGGGGACAGCTCCTACAATGAGCAGTTCTTC
NA	NA	TRBJ1-6	TRBV7-9	CASSGVGSPLHF	TGTGCCAGCAGCGGAGTGGGTTCACCCCTCCACTTT
NA	TRBD1	TRBJ1-1	TRBV27	CASIRTGGTEAFF	TGTGCCAGCATTCGGACAGGGGGCACTGAAGCTTTCTTT
NA	NA	TRBJ1-2	TRBV27	CASSPSQGRYTF	TGTGCCAGCAGTCCATCACAGGGACGCTACACCTTC
few	NA	TRBJ1-1	TRBV29-1	CSVEGGGRSTEAFF	TGCAGCGTTGAGGGAGGGGGACGGAGCACTGAAGCTTTCTTT
NA	TRBD1	TRBJ1-4	TRBV11-2	CASSIGTGGGEKLFF	TGTGCCAGCAGCATAGGGACAGGGGGCGGGGAAAAACTGTTTTTT
NA	TRBD2	TRBJ2-3	TRBV6-5	CASSYRSGGAHTQYF	TGTGCCAGCAGTTACAGGAGCGGGGGGGCGCATACGCAGTATTTT
NA	NA	TRBJ2-2	TRBV13	CASSLGRDSKPRGTGELFF	TGTGCCAGCAGCTTAGGCCGGGATTCCAAGCCAAGAGGGACCGGGGAGCTGTTTTTT
NA	NA	TRBJ2-1	TRBV7-6	CASSLAGVDNEQFF	TGTGCCAGCAGCTTAGCGGGCGTGGACAATGAGCAGTTCTTC
NA	NA	TRBJ2-2	TRBV4-3	CASSQAGSRSGELFF	TGCGCCAGCAGCCAAGCAGGGTCAAGGTCCGGGGAGCTGTTTTTT
once	NA	TRBJ1-3	TRBV19	CASNVGTAGNTIYF	TGTGCCAGTAATGTAGGGACTGCTGGAAACACCATATATTTT
once	TRBD2	TRBJ2-7	TRBV5-4	CASSVADGTSGSTYEQYF	TGTGCCAGCAGCGTTGCCGACGGGACTAGCGGGAGTACCTACGAGCAGTACTTC
NA	NA	TRBJ1-4	TRBV15	CATSRDQGKLFF	TGTGCCACCAGCAGAGACCAGGGAAAACTGTTTTTT
NA	TRBD2	TRBJ2-3	TRBV7-2	CASSLGTSGYTDTQYF	TGTGCCAGCAGCTTAGGGACTAGCGGGTACACAGATACGCAGTATTTT
NA	NA	TRBJ2-5	TRBV5-8	CASGAVQETQYF	TGTGCCAGCGGGGCCGTACAAGAGACCCAGTACTTC
NA	NA	TRBJ2-1	TRBV10-1	CASSEGAGNRNEQFF	TGCGCCAGCAGTGAAGGGGCAGGGAATAGGAATGAGCAGTTCTTC
NA	NA	TRBJ1-2	TRBV2	CASTQGPYGYTF	TGTGCCAGCACGCAGGGGCCCTATGGCTACACCTTC
NA	NA	TRBJ1-2	TRBV19	CASRAVSRYGYTF	TGTGCCAGTAGGGCGGTCAGTCGCTATGGCTACACCTTC
NA	NA	TRBJ1-1	TRBV14	CASSQQGRNTEAFF	TGTGCCAGCAGCCAACAGGGAAGGAACACTGAAGCTTTCTTT
NA	TRBD2	TRBJ2-5	TRBV7-9	CASSWTSGSETQYF	TGTGCCAGCAGCTGGACTAGCGGGAGTGAGACCCAGTACTTC
once	NA	TRBJ2-7	TRBV29-1	CSVGGPYEQYF	TGCAGCGTTGGGGGGCCCTACGAGCAGTACTTC
NA	TRBD2	TRBJ2-7	TRBV5-1	CASSLTSGTYEQYF	TGCGCCAGCAGCCTCACTAGCGGCACCTACGAGCAGTACTTC
NA	TRBD2	TRBJ2-7	TRBV19	CASSISASGGSYEQYF	TGTGCCAGTAGTATATCGGCTAGCGGAGGCTCCTACGAGCAGTACTTC
NA	TRBD2	TRBJ2-3	TRBV11-2	CASSGNSGRALGDTQYF	TGTGCCAGCAGCGGTAACAGCGGGAGGGCTTTGGGAGATACGCAGTATTTT
NA	NA	TRBJ2-2	TRBV6-5	CASSSLAYTNTGELFF	TGTGCCAGCAGTTCCCTGGCATACACGAACACCGGGGAGCTGTTTTTT
NA	NA	TRBJ2-5	TRBV15	CATSSGSAGETQYF	TGTGCCACCAGCAGTGGGAGTGCTGGAGAGACCCAGTACTTC
NA	NA	TRBJ1-2	TRBV6-1	CASSEEGGYGYTF	TGTGCCAGCAGTGAAGAGGGAGGGTATGGCTACACCTTC
NA	TRBD1	TRBJ1-3	TRBV25-1	CASSESRQGVSGNTIYF	TGTGCCAGCAGTGAATCGCGACAGGGAGTTTCCGGGAACACCATATATTTT
NA	NA	TRBJ2-1	TRBV6-1	CASHAGQGNEQFF	TGTGCCAGCCATGCCGGGCAGGGGAATGAGCAGTTCTTC
NA	TRBD1	TRBJ2-7	TRBV27	CASSSPGTGNHEQYF	TGTGCCAGCAGTTCCCCCGGGACAGGGAACCACGAGCAGTACTTC
NA	NA	TRBJ1-5	TRBV30	CACRRGFGQPQHF	TGTGCCTGTCGGAGGGGCTTTGGGCAGCCCCAGCATTTT
NA	TRBD2	TRBJ2-1	TRBV7-6	CASSVSRGGSMNEQFF	TGTGCCAGCAGCGTCAGCCGGGGGGGCAGTATGAATGAGCAGTTCTTC
once	TRBD2	TRBJ2-2	TRBV28	CASSWGGWRDLNQRELFF	TGTGCCAGCAGTTGGGGGGGGTGGCGGGACCTCAATCAGCGGGAGCTGTTTTTT
NA	NA	TRBJ1-3	TRBV18	CASSPSSGNTIYF	TGTGCCAGCTCACCGAGCTCTGGAAACACCATATATTTT
NA	TRBD1	TRBJ1-1	TRBV19	CASSIRTGKGAEAFF	TGTGCCAGTAGTATCCGGACAGGAAAGGGAGCTGAAGCTTTCTTT
NA	TRBD2	TRBJ2-1	TRBV5-1	CASSLREGLFNEQFF	TGCGCCAGCAGCTTGCGGGAGGGCCTTTTCAATGAGCAGTTCTTC
NA	NA	TRBJ2-7	TRBV5-5	CASSLGLVQGRFEQYF	TGTGCCAGCAGCTTGGGGTTGGTACAGGGGAGGTTCGAGCAGTACTTC
NA	TRBD1	TRBJ1-3	TRBV10-2	CASSESGTASGNTIYF	TGCGCCAGCAGTGAGTCTGGGACAGCTTCTGGAAACACCATATATTTT
NA	TRBD2	TRBJ2-1	TRBV5-1	CASSLSTSGREEQFF	TGCGCCAGCAGCTTGAGTACTAGCGGGAGAGAAGAGCAGTTCTTC
few	NA	TRBJ1-5	TRBV6-1	CASDTGGTQPQHF	TGTGCCAGCGATACAGGAGGGACTCAGCCCCAGCATTTT
NA	NA	TRBJ2-7	TRBV9	CASSVEGKLLHYEQYF	TGTGCCAGCAGCGTAGAGGGGAAATTGCTTCACTACGAGCAGTACTTC